Presented here are 25 T cell receptor beta chains from one specimen sequenced in a study of tumor-infiltrating lymphocytes in primary liver carcinoma (dated by TCRdb to the late 2010s). TRIzol reagent was used to extract blood RNA from unsorted whole blood, while the DNeasy Blood & Tissue kit provided the germline DNA. The sequencer listed for this sample is Illumina HiSeq 2500. Starting from about 500 ng total RNA, TCRbeta-specific cDNA was produced by reverse transcription with a constant-region primer and ProtoScript II reverse transcriptase. Three nested multiplex PCR rounds, following a slightly modified ARM-PCR procedure, were used to build the TCRbeta libraries. Multiplex TRBV1-TRBV30 forward primers and a Cbeta reverse primer were used in the first two PCR rounds, each of which was run for approximately 9 cycles. TCRdb trimmed the raw reads at Q25, called clones with MiXCR and kept productive beta chains. For every CDR3 protein sequence, its rows merge into one entry that carries the most common genes and DNA. This sample lists almost 200,000 distinct CDR3 sequences; roughly two thirds were detected once. The ten largest make up 5.5% to 9% of the sample.

The specimen sequenced was peripheral blood. These receptors were taken from an older woman with primary liver carcinoma and hepatitis B virus infection.

J is TRBJ2-5 and V is TRBV9; a possible D gene is TRBD2 (5 bases). This CDR3 is 13 amino acids long. CDR1 and CDR2 from the germline V gene are SGDLS and YYNGEE. Trimming removed 5 bases at V and 3 bases at J, with 11 bases between. The DNA for the CDR3 is TGTGCCAGCAGAAGCGGAACAGAAGAGACCCAGTACTTC. Translated, it gives CASRSGTEETQYF.

V is TRBV5-4 and J is TRBJ2-7; D unclear. V was shortened by 0 bases and J by 3 bases, with 13 bases between the two germline ends. CDR3 size: 15 residues. Germline V gives CDR1 SGHNT, CDR2 YYREEE (reference sequence). CDR3 region: CASSLAGQVGYEQYF. For the CDR3, the DNA is TGTGCCAGCAGCTTGGCTGGGCAGGTGGGCTACGAGCAGTACTTC.

The table lists this clonotype with a few counts. The chain recombines TRBV29-1 with TRBJ1-5; 9 bases line up with TRBD1. Germline V gives CDR1 SQVTM, CDR2 ANQGSEA. Trimming cost V 6 bases and J 6 bases; bases outside gene matches: 9. This CDR3 has 14 residues. Here the CDR3 reads CSVGGGTGSQPQHF. DNA of the CDR3: TGCAGCGTGGGGGGGGGGACAGGGAGTCAGCCCCAGCATTTT.

This clonotype was seen many times. V is TRBV11-1 and J is TRBJ2-2; possible D gene TRBD1, 5 bases. Germline V gene data show CDR1 as SGHAT and CDR2 as FQDESV (reference sequence). The CDR3 is made up of 15 amino acids. The V and J ends lost 4 bases and 6 bases respectively, with 15 bases between them. CDR3 region: CASSYTGPFSGELFF. The CDR3 DNA is TGTGCCAGCAGCTATACAGGACCTTTCTCCGGGGAGCTGTTTTTT.

This clonotype was found once. This chain uses TRBV6-5 with TRBJ2-7; 8 nucleotides align to TRBD2. This CDR3 contains 14 residues. After removal of 6 bases from V and 4 bases from J, the junction contained 8 bases not matched to a gene. The germline V gene has CDR1 MNHEY and CDR2 SVGAGI. CDR3 residues: CASRWTSRRYEQYF. CDR3 DNA: TGTGCCAGCAGGTGGACTAGCAGACGTTACGAGCAGTACTTC.

A word on this clonotype: Mismatch with germline at one junction end may stem from a read error. The chain couples TRBV4-1 to TRBJ2-3; weak D call: TRBD2 (5 bases). This CDR3 comprises 16 residues. Germline-derived CDR1 and CDR2 are MGHRA and YSYEKL. This CDR3 is CANSQRWHLATDTQYF. For the CDR3, the DNA is TGCGCCAACAGCCAACGTTGGCACCTAGCCACAGATACGCAGTATTTT.

This clonotype occurred once. A much larger clone sits a single nucleotide away, making a read error possible. The chain carries TRBV7-8 and TRBJ1-1; 7 bases agree with TRBD1. With V trimmed by 1 base and J by 3 bases, 8 bases remained unmatched. Germline V gene lookup returns CDR1 SGHVS and CDR2 FQNEAQ. The CDR3 is 16 amino acids. The CDR3: CASSLGTRGLDTEAFF. CDR3 DNA sequence: TGTGCCAGCAGCTTAGGGACAAGGGGGCTGGACACTGAAGCTTTCTTT.

In the case of this clonotype: Relative to the germline gene, one junction end is altered; a read error may explain this. The chain employs TRBV11-3 and TRBJ2-6; a possible D gene is TRBD1 (5 bases). This CDR3 has 14 amino acids. Germline-derived CDR1 and CDR2 are SGHNT and YENEEA. CDR3 sequence (DNA): TGTGCCAGTAGCCCACGAGCTGGGGCCAACCTCCTGACTTTC. Its protein product is CASSPRAGANLLTF. The entire variable domain, with the rest obtained from reference TRBV11-3 and TRBJ2-6, is as follows: EAGVVQSPRYKIIEKKQPVAFWCNPISGHNTLYWYLQNLGQGPELLIRYENEEAVDDSQLPKDRFSAERLKGVDSTLKIQPAELGDSAVYLCASSPRAGANLLTFGAGSRLTVL.

As concerns this clonotype: A read error may account for a junction end that differs from germline. The chain has TRBV11-3 and TRBJ2-7; no clear D. Germline CDR1 SGHNT, CDR2 YENEEA. This CDR3 region has 12 residues. CDR3 sequence: CDSSSDGYKQYF. For the CDR3, the DNA is TGTGACAGCAGCTCCGACGGCTACAAGCAGTACTTC.

The rearrangement links TRBV30 to TRBJ1-1; a possible D gene is TRBD1 (5 bases). Germline V gene data show CDR1 as GTSNPN and CDR2 as SVGIG (reference sequence). This CDR3 contains 13 residues. V was cut by 3 bases and J by 5 bases, with 13 bases left in between. CDR3 DNA: TGTGCCTGGAGCAGGGCCGAATCAACTGAAGCTTTCTTT. Amino acids: CAWSRAESTEAFF.

Of note for this clonotype: This clone may be a read error of a much larger clone one base away. Lacking the conserved final phenylalanine or tryptophan, this CDR3 likely reflects a read error. V is TRBV6-5 and J is TRBJ2-1; 14 bases fit TRBD2. V gave up 5 bases and J gave up 9 bases; unmatched junction bases: 6. Germline values: CDR1 MNHEY, CDR2 SVGAGI. CDR3 length: 15 residues. The CDR3 sequence is CASSVGTSGSSEQFL. CDR3 nucleotides: TGTGCCAGCAGTGTGGGGACTAGCGGGAGTTCTGAGCAGTTCTTG.

The table lists this clonotype with a few counts. The germline gene is not matched at one end of the junction; a read error may be the cause. This chain links TRBV12-3 or TRBV12-4 with TRBJ1-2; D gene uncertain. CDR3 size: 17 residues. The CDR3 sequence is CASSFSQAGALNYDYTF. The CDR3 region has the DNA TGTGCCAGCAGTTTTAGTCAGGCGGGCGCGCTGAACTATGACTACACCTTC.

On this clonotype itself: The conserved phenylalanine or tryptophan is not found at the CDR3 terminus, so this likely reflects a read error. The rearrangement uses TRBV11-2 and TRBJ2-1; 12 bases map to TRBD2. CDR3 size: 13 residues. CDR1 is SGHAT, CDR2 FQNNGV, per germline. The CDR3 here is CGSSRTSGAEQFY. In nucleotides, the CDR3 is TGTGGCAGCAGCCGGACTAGCGGGGCAGAGCAGTTCTAC.

Notes on this clonotype: A read error is likely, as this CDR3 ends without the conserved phenylalanine or tryptophan. The rearrangement uses TRBV4-2 and TRBJ2-3, with 8 bases matching TRBD2. Germline V lookup: CDR1 LGHNA, CDR2 YNFKEQ. V lost 4 bases, J lost 7 bases, and 16 bases stayed unmatched. The CDR3 length is 17 residues. CDR3 residues: CASSRGLGSFLANTQYL. DNA of the CDR3: TGTGCCAGCAGCCGGGGACTAGGCAGCTTTTTAGCAAATACGCAGTATTTA.

This clonotype was recorded at least ten times. This chain joins TRBV7-9 and TRBJ2-5; 11 bases are a match to TRBD2. CDR3 length: 16 residues. V was pared by 4 bases and J by 3 bases, with 7 bases of the junction left unmatched. CDR1 is SEHNR, CDR2 FQNEAQ, per germline (reference sequence). In nucleotides, the CDR3 is TGTGCCAGCAGCTCATCCATAGCGGGAGGGAAAGAGACCCAGTACTTC. Translation: CASSSSIAGGKETQYF.

With respect to this clonotype: A much more abundant neighbour one base away suggests this may be a read error. This chain's CDR3 is CTSSSTGQRYTDTQYF. CDR3 DNA sequence: TGTACCAGCAGTTCGACGGGACAGCGATACACAGATACGCAGTATTTT. J is TRBJ2-3 and V is TRBV12-3 or TRBV12-4; TRBD1 aligns across 7 bases. The CDR3 runs 16 residues.

A single count supports this clonotype. Its ends do not fully match the called genes, so a read error is possible. V and J are TRBV11-2 and TRBJ2-7; either TRBD1 or TRBD2 may supply D (6 bases each). The CDR3 spans 13 residues. Per the germline V gene, CDR1 is SGHAT and CDR2 is FQNNGV. Here the CDR3 reads CASSLEFGGKQCF. The CDR3 bases are TGTGCCAGCAGCTTAGAGTTCGGGGGCAAGCAGTGCTTC.

Concerning this clonotype: This may stem from a read error, because a much larger clone lies one nucleotide away. The chain joins TRBV5-4 to TRBJ2-5; D gene uncertain. Trimming took off 0 bases at V and 4 bases at J, with 13 bases between the two ends. The CDR3 has 15 residues. Germline CDR1 reads SGHNT; CDR2 reads YYREEE (reference sequence). The CDR3 reads CASSLDARRPETQYF. The CDR3 bases are TGTGCCAGCAGCTTGGATGCGCGCAGACCAGAGACCCAGTACTTC.

Only a few counts were recorded for this clonotype. Its ends do not fully match the called genes, so a read error is possible. The rearrangement uses TRBV11-2 and TRBJ2-1; no clear D. The V gene's germline CDR1 is SGHAT and CDR2 FQNNGV. The CDR3 contains 13 residues. The CDR3 reads CTSSLRDYNEQFF. The CDR3 DNA reads as TGTACCAGCAGTTTAAGGGACTACAATGAGCAGTTCTTC.

On this clonotype itself: At one boundary the junction diverges from the germline segment, which might be a read error. V is TRBV12-3 or TRBV12-4 and J is TRBJ2-7; 10 nucleotides agree with TRBD1. This CDR3 contains 16 residues. The CDR3 sequence is CAGSSKTGGARYEQYF. The CDR3 nucleotides are TGTGCCGGCAGTTCCAAGACAGGGGGCGCAAGGTACGAGCAGTACTTC.

About this clonotype itself: An end of the junction does not agree with germline; a read error may underlie this. The CDR3 spells CASSHRGQTEVFF. For the CDR3, the DNA is TGCGCCAGCAGCCATCGCGGACAGACTGAAGTTTTCTTC. The chain is built from TRBV4-1 and TRBJ1-1; the D gene is possibly TRBD1 (6 bases). The V gene's germline CDR1 is MGHRA and CDR2 YSYEKL. This CDR3 has 13 residues.

About this clonotype: The junction shows a germline mismatch at one end, possibly a read error. V and J are TRBV5-1 and TRBJ2-2; D possibly corresponds to TRBD2 (6 bases). This CDR3 has 15 residues. From germline, CDR1 is SGHRS and CDR2 YFSETQ. This CDR3 reads CASSLEGSGTRELFF. In DNA, the CDR3 is TGCGCCAGCAGCTTGGAAGGTAGCGGCACCCGGGAGCTGTTTTTT.

The table lists this clonotype with a count of one. This may be a read error, as it is one base from a much larger clone. The rearrangement joins TRBV6-1 to TRBJ2-7; TRBD1 is a possible D gene (6 bases). The CDR3 loop spans 15 amino acids. Between the trimmed V and J ends, which lost 5 bases and 3 bases, there was a span of 17 bases. Per germline, CDR1 MNHNS and CDR2 SASEGT. CDR3 coding DNA: TGTGCCAGCAGTCATCTGGCGAGAGGGGGCTACGAGCAGTACTTC. Translating it yields CASSHLARGGYEQYF.

The chain has TRBV10-3 and TRBJ2-1; TRBD2 matches at 16 bases. J gave up 9 bases and V 3 bases, and 8 bases lay outside the gene matches. In germline, CDR1 is ENHRY, CDR2 SYGVKD. The CDR3 length is 17 residues. CDR3 coding DNA: TGTGCCATCAGTGAAGGGGGACTAGCGGGAGGGAAAACTGAGCAGTTCTTC. Translation: CAISEGGLAGGKTEQFF.

The chain is built from TRBV2 and TRBJ1-2; maybe TRBD1 (5 bases). CDR1 and CDR2 from the germline V gene are SNHLY and FYNNEI. The CDR3 length is 15 residues. Trimming pared 2 bases from V and 7 bases from J, leaving 17 bases between. The CDR3 loop reads CASSERDSGRGGYTF. The CDR3 DNA sequence: TGTGCCAGCAGTGAAAGGGACTCTGGTAGGGGTGGCTACACCTTC.